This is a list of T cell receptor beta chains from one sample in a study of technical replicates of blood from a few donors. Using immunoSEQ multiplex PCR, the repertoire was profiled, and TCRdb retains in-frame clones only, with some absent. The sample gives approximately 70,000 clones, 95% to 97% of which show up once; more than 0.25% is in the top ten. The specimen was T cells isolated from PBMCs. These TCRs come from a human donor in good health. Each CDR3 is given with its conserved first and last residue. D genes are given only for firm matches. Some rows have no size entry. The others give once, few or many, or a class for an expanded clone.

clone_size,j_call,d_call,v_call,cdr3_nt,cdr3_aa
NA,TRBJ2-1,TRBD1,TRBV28,TGTGCCAGCAGTTTAAAACAGGGGATTGCCCACAATGAGCAGTTCTTC,CASSLKQGIAHNEQFF
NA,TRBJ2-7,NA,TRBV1,TGCACCAGCAGCTGTTCTTTCCCCGACGAGCAGTACTTC,CTSSCSFPDEQYF
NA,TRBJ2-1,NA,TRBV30,TGTGCCTGGAGTCAGAACAGCCAGTCCTCCAATGAGCAGTTCTTC,CAWSQNSQSSNEQFF
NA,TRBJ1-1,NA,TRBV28,TGTGCCAGCAGTTTAGAGGCAGAATTTGAAGCTTTCTTT,CASSLEAEFEAFF
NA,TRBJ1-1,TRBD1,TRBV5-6,TGTGCCAGCAGCGCACGGGACAGGGGGCAGTACACTGAAGCTTTCTTT,CASSARDRGQYTEAFF
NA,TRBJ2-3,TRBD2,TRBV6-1,TGTGCCAGCAGTTGGACTAGCGGGAGTACAGATACGCAGTATTTT,CASSWTSGSTDTQYF
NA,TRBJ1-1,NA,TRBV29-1,TGCAGCGTTGAGCTCAGGGTTGTTGAAGCTTTCTTT,CSVELRVVEAFF
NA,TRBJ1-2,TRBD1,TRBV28,TGTGCCAGCAGTTTAAGGACAGGGTTTAATGGCTACACCTTC,CASSLRTGFNGYTF
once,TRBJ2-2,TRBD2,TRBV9,TGTGCCAGCAGCGTTAGCGGGAGGGCCCTGCCCGGGGAGCTGTTTTTT,CASSVSGRALPGELFF
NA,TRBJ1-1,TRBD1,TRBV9,TGTGCCAGCAGCGTAGAGACAGGGGATAGCACTGAAGCTTTCTTT,CASSVETGDSTEAFF
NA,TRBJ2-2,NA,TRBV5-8,TGTGCCAGCAGCTTGCCCACAGGGAACACCGGGGAGCTGTTTTTT,CASSLPTGNTGELFF
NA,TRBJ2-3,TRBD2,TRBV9,TGTGCCAGCAGCCCACGACTAGCGGGAATGGTCTTGAATACGCAGTATTTT,CASSPRLAGMVLNTQYF
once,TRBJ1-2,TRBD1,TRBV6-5,TGTGCCAGCAGTCTAGGACAGGGAAGAGGCTACACCTTC,CASSLGQGRGYTF
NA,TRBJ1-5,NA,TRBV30,TGTGCCTGGAGCGGGGGATCTAGCAATCAGCCCCAGCATTTT,CAWSGGSSNQPQHF
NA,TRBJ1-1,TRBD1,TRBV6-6,TGTGCCAGCAGTCCGGAGGGGACAGTGAACACTGAAGCTTTCTTT,CASSPEGTVNTEAFF
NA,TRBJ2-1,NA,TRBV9,TGTGCCAGCAGAGCTAGCTCCCACAATGAGCAGTTCTTC,CASRASSHNEQFF
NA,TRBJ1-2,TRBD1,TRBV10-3,TGTGCCATCAGCCAGGACAGGGGAGCGAATGGCTACACCTTC,CAISQDRGANGYTF
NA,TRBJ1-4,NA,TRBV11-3,TGTGCCAGCAGCCCTAGCTTGGGGGAAAAACTGTTTTTT,CASSPSLGEKLFF
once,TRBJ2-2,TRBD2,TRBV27,TGTGCCAGCAGTCTCATGGCGGGAGTCACCGGGGAGCTGTTTTTT,CASSLMAGVTGELFF
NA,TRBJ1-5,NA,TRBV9,TGTGCCAGCAGCGCCGGGTATAGCAATCAGCCCCAGCATTTT,CASSAGYSNQPQHF
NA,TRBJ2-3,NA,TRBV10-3,TGTGCCATCAGTGGTGGACTGAGCACAGATACGCAGTATTTT,CAISGGLSTDTQYF
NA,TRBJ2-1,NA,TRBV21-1,TGTGCCAGCAGCAAAGCAGGGGGCAATGAGCAGTTCTTC,CASSKAGGNEQFF
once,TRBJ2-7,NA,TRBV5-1,TGCGCCAGCAGCTTGTTCTCGGCTAGTTTCTACGAGCAGTACTTC,CASSLFSASFYEQYF
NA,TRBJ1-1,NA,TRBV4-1,TGCGCCAGCAGCCCTACAGTGAACACTGAAGCTTTCTTT,CASSPTVNTEAFF
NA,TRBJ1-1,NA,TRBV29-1,TGCAGCGTCGCCGTCGCCAGATTGAACACTGAAGCTTTCTTT,CSVAVARLNTEAFF
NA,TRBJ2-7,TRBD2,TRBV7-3,TGTGCCAGCAGCTTAGGGAGGGAGTCCCCCGAGCAGTACTTC,CASSLGRESPEQYF
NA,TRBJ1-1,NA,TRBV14,TGTGCCAGCAGCCAAAATAGGAACACTGAAGCTTTCTTT,CASSQNRNTEAFF
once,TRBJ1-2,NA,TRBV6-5,TGTGCCAGCAGTTACTCGTATCGGGGGGAAGGAGGCTACACCTTC,CASSYSYRGEGGYTF
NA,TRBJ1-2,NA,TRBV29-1,TGCAGCGTTGCCAGCTATGGCTACACCTTC,CSVASYGYTF
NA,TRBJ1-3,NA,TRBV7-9,TGTGCCAGCAGCTTTTACTCTGGAAACACCATATATTTT,CASSFYSGNTIYF
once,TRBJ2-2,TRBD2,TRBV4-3,TGCGCCAGCAGCCAACTAGCGGGAGTAGTTGGTACCGGGGAGCTGTTTTTT,CASSQLAGVVGTGELFF
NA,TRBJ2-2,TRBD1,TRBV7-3,TGTGCCAGCAGCCGAACAGGGGGCAGACCCACCGGGGAGCTGTTTTTT,CASSRTGGRPTGELFF
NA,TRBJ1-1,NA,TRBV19,TGTGCCAGTAGTGAGGCCACACTGAACACTGAAGCTTTCTTT,CASSEATLNTEAFF
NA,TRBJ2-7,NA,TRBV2,TGTGCCAGCAGTGACGGTGTAGAAGACGAGCAGTACTTC,CASSDGVEDEQYF
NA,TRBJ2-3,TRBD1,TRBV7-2,TGTGCCAGCAGCTTTACAGGGGGAAGGGCAGATACGCAGTATTTT,CASSFTGGRADTQYF
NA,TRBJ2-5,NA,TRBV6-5,TGTGCCAGCAGTTACTCAGGGACTAGGGGGCGGGAGACCCAGTACTTC,CASSYSGTRGRETQYF
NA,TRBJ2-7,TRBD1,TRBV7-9,TGTGCCAGCAGCCCCCCCGTGCCCCGACAGGGCTTCTCCTACGAGCAGTACTTC,CASSPPVPRQGFSYEQYF
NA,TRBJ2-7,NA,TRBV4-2,TGTGCCAGCAGCCAAGCCCCCGGGGGAGATTACGAGCAGTACTTC,CASSQAPGGDYEQYF
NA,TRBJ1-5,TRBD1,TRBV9,TGTGCCAGCAGCGCAGGGGGCGGAGGCAATCAGCCCCAGCATTTT,CASSAGGGGNQPQHF
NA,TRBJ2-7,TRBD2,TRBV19,TGTGCCAGTACAGCAAGCGGGAGATGGTGGGAGCAGTACTTC,CASTASGRWWEQYF
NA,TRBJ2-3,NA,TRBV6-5,TGTGCCAGCAGGGGTACTTCCACTACCACAGATACGCAGTATTTT,CASRGTSTTTDTQYF
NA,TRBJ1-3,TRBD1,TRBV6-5,TGTGCCAGCAGTTCTCGGGACAGGATTCCTGGAAACACCATATATTTT,CASSSRDRIPGNTIYF
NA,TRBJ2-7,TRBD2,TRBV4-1,TGCGCCAGCAGCCAAGTGACTAGCGGGAGTGACGAGCAGTACTTC,CASSQVTSGSDEQYF
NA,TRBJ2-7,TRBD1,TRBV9,TGTGCCAGCAGCGCGGAACCAGGGGGCCACCACGAGCAGTACTTC,CASSAEPGGHHEQYF
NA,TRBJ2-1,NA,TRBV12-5,TGTGCTAGTGGAAGGGCCGCTAGGGAGAGTGAGCAGTTCTTC,CASGRAARESEQFF
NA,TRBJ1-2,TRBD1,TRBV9,TGTGCCAGCAGTCCGGACAGGCTCCGCTATGGCTACACCTTC,CASSPDRLRYGYTF
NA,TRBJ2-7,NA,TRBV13,TGTGCCAGCAGCCAGACAGCCTACGAGCAGTACTTC,CASSQTAYEQYF
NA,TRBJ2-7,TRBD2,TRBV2,TGTGCCAGTAGAATAGCGGGAGGCGAGCAGTACTTC,CASRIAGGEQYF
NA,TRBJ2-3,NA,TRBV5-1,TGCGCCAGCAGCTTGAGAGGAGTTGACACAGATACGCAGTATTTT,CASSLRGVDTDTQYF
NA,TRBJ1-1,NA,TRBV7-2,TGTGCCAGCAGCCCAGAGGTGGGTCAGCAGGCTTTCTTT,CASSPEVGQQAFF
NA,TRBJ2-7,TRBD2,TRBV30,TGTGCCTGGAGCCCCCGGGGGGGAAGCTACGAGCAGTACTTC,CAWSPRGGSYEQYF
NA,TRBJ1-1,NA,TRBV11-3,TGTGCCAGCAGCCGTTTAGGGGAGGCGGCTTTCTTT,CASSRLGEAAFF
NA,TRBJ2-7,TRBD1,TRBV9,TGTGCCAGCAGCGTTGGACAGGGGCCCTACGAGCAGTACTTC,CASSVGQGPYEQYF